This section outlines one T cell receptor beta chain sequence together with its context. No antigen is known for it. The data are from a study of shared clonotypes between healthy human individuals. TCRdb keeps only in-frame clones here, not all; method: immunoSEQ multiplex PCR. There are approximately 330,000 clones in the sample; roughly 80% occur only once, and 10% lies in the top ten. Regarding the study as a whole: A small donor pool kept down the genetic and exposure-history diversity that was represented. Rarefaction indicated that sorted-subset sequencing remained incomplete although depth was large.

The germline V and J ends were trimmed by 0 bases and 1 base, with 10 bases remaining between them. CDR1 is MNHEY and CDR2 is SVGAGI in the germline V gene. The CDR3 consists of 16 residues. The TCR comes from a man aged 30 to 39 in good health. J is TRBJ2-4 and V is TRBV6-5; no reliable D call. Sequencing was done on a sample of memory CD4+ T cells sorted from blood. Specified subset: CD45RA-negative fraction. CDR3 sequence (DNA): TGTGCCAGCAGTTACTCGACCTCGGCTGCCAAAAACATTCAGTACTTC. Translation: CASSYSTSAAKNIQYF.